The clone carrying this TCR beta chain was found a few times. Germline V CDR1 and CDR2: MNHEY, SMNVEV (reference sequence). This CDR3 has 18 residues. Germline trimming cut 5 bases from V and 2 bases from J; bases unmatched to any gene: 15. The PCR ran on 60 Vbeta and 13 Jbeta primers. The method was immunoSEQ multiplex PCR; TCRdb's version includes in-frame clones alone and lacks a portion of them. The data contain about 130,000 clones, 70% to 80% of them seen just once; the ten biggest clones take up under 4.5%. The record originates from a study of cytomegalovirus exposure and HLA in healthy donors. The donors (healthy individuals) were bone marrow donors.

Material for sequencing was PBMCs. This sequence was found in a man in his forties in good health and CMV-seropositive. The chain combines TRBV27 with TRBJ1-5; 7 nucleotides match TRBD1. CDR3 sequence reads: CASSASRNRGKGNQPQHF. The CDR3 region has the DNA TGTGCCAGCAGTGCCTCCCGGAACAGGGGTAAAGGCAATCAGCCCCAGCATTTT.